Sequencing of this T cell receptor beta chain was carried out in a study of blood T cells in healthy people across ages (dated by TCRdb to between 2014 and 2016). Background for the entire study: In model experiments, roughly one uniquely barcoded TCR beta cDNA molecule per two T cells was captured by template switching. Using deep sequencing normalized with unique cDNA molecular identifiers, the study measured how TCR beta repertoire diversity changes with age. Four age groups were formed from the donors: young (average approximately 15 years), middle-aged (approximately 42), aged (about 68) and long-lived (about 75). To avoid experimental bias, donors of different ages were distributed randomly across sequencing lanes. The study analyzed two additional independent replicas of 1 million unique cDNA reads from the same blood draw for two donors, one aged 18 to 30 and one aged 80 or older. Results the study describes overall, beyond this receptor: There was a strong correlation between observed TCR beta diversity and the percentage of naive T cells measured by flow cytometry. As age increased, observed TCR beta diversity per million T cells dropped in a roughly linear way, and a significant reduction was already evident by age about 40. Because profiling used bulk unsorted PBMCs, naive and antigen-experienced compartments could not be compared conclusively. The long-lived group showed more naive CD4+ T cells, fewer expanded clones and increased TCR diversity than the aged group, suggesting age selection. Donor CMV infection status was unknown, potentially confounding age-related changes in expanded clonotypes. Estimates of total diversity from one million sequenced T cells were regarded as lower bounds and underestimates.

The roughly 42 donors, aged about 6 to 95 years, were systemically healthy Caucasian individuals from Russia. Approximately 10 milliliters of peripheral blood were collected from each donor into EDTA-treated Vacutainer tubes. Ficoll-Paque density-gradient centrifugation was used to isolate PBMCs, with at least 6 million per sample. Trizol reagent was used to extract total RNA from PBMCs, with at least 6 micrograms per sample. The percentages of naive CD45RAhigh/CD27high T cells were determined by flow cytometry on a PBMC aliquot from every donor. CDR1 and CDR2 are read off the germline V gene (reference sequence) as LGHDT and YNNKEL. From cysteine to phenylalanine, the CDR3 is 14 amino acids long. Solely the CDR3 DNA is kept, with 42 bases framed from the first base. This clonotype occurred a few times. The antigen this receptor binds is unknown. The junction departs from the called germline gene at one end, perhaps through a read error.

The method was 5' RACE. The sample was run on an Illumina HiSeq 2500. A second roughly 6 to 11 cycle PCR used a sample-barcoded 5' primer and a J-beta primer mix. Each TCR beta cDNA molecule received a unique molecular identifier from a template-switch 5' adaptor carrying 12 random nucleotides. Each sample yielded at least 3 million CDR3-containing paired-end reads. The Mint cDNA synthesis kit, primed by a TRBC-specific oligonucleotide, was used to synthesize first-strand cDNA from all RNA. After uracil-DNA glycosylase treatment, a first 18-cycle PCR used universal primers M1SS and BC2_uni_R on all cDNA. As for how the authors treated the data: Normalization of each sample was performed by random selection of 1 million high-quality reads, each carrying a distinct molecular identifier. Reads sharing molecular identifiers were discarded rather than binned into consensus sequences. MiTCR, set to a Q25 quality threshold and the strictest error-elimination algorithm, was used for CDR3 identification, clonotype clustering and error correction. A nonparametric unseen species model using Euler transformation provided a lower-bound estimate of total TCR beta diversity. TCRdb's own reprocessing of the public reads used fastp at Q25 and MiXCR and kept productive beta chains. Identical CDR3 proteins give one entry, which carries the most common genes and DNA. TCRdb's processing, not the authors' own work, is the source of the V and J calls. This sample lists more than 800,000 distinct CDR3 sequences; about 28% were detected once. About 18% of the sample comes from the top ten.

The chain employs TRBV3-1 and TRBJ1-2, and TRBD1 aligns with 8 junction nucleotides. The source material was blood. The clonotype was recovered from a woman older than 75 in good health. The CDR3 in this case is CASSSGTGGGGCTF. At the DNA level, the sequence is TGTGCCAGCAGCTCCGGGACAGGAGGCGGTGGCTGCACCTTC.